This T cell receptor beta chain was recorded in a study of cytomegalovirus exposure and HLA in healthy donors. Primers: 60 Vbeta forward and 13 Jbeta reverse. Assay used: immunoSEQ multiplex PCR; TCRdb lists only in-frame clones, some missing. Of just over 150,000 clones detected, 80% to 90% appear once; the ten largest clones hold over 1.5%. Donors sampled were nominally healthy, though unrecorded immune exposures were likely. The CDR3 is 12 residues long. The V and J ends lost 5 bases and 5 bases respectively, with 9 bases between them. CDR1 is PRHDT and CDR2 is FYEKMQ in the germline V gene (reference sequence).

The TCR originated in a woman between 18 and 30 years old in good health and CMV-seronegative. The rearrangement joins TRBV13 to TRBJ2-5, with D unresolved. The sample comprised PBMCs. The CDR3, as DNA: TGTGCCAGCAGCGAGGCCGTGGAGACCCAGTACTTC. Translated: CASSEAVETQYF. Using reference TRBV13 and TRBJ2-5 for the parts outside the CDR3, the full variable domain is AAGVIQSPRHLIKEKRETATLKCYPIPRHDTVYWYQQGPGQDPQFLISFYEKMQSDKGSIPDRFSAQQFSDYHSELNMSSLELGDSALYFCASSEAVETQYFGPGTRLLVL.